Listed below are T cell receptor beta chains from one sample, sequenced in a study of immune evolution from preneoplasia to lung adenocarcinoma. Sequencing was performed with immunoSEQ multiplex PCR; in TCRdb, only in-frame clones are kept and a portion is missing. The top ten clones hold roughly 9% of a sample with 10,000 or so clones, around 79% of them seen once. The sequencing sample was made of FFPE minimally invasive lung adenocarcinoma tissue. All receptors derive from an older donor with lung adenocarcinoma. The CDR3 runs from the conserved cysteine through the conserved F or W. The D gene is left open where the match is weak. Clone size is shown for a subset of rows, as once, few, many or a class of expanded clone.

V,D,J,size,CDR3,DNA
TRBV5-1,-,TRBJ2-1,-,CASSLAQRYNEQFF,TGCGCCAGCAGCTTGGCCCAACGCTACAATGAGCAGTTCTTC
TRBV18,TRBD1,TRBJ2-2,-,CASSPPGQGLTGELFF,TGTGCCAGCTCACCACCGGGACAGGGGTTAACCGGGGAGCTGTTTTTT
TRBV11-2,TRBD1,TRBJ2-7,-,CASSVGQGASYEQYF,TGTGCCAGCTCGGTGGGACAGGGGGCGTCGTACGAGCAGTACTTC
TRBV11-2,-,TRBJ2-7,-,CASSLDNRINEQYF,TGTGCCAGCAGCTTAGATAACAGGATAAACGAGCAGTACTTC
TRBV5-1,TRBD2,TRBJ2-1,once,CASSKTSGSANEQFF,TGCGCCAGCAGCAAGACTAGCGGGAGTGCCAATGAGCAGTTCTTC
TRBV7-9,-,TRBJ2-5,-,CASSIPGATRRETQYF,TGTGCCAGCAGCATACCTGGGGCCACCCGGCGGGAGACCCAGTACTTC
TRBV5-5,-,TRBJ1-2,-,CASSRSDRDGYTF,TGTGCCAGCAGCCGATCGGACAGAGATGGCTACACCTTC
TRBV29-1,TRBD1,TRBJ1-2,-,CSVPATGQNYGYTF,TGCAGCGTGCCGGCGACAGGGCAGAACTATGGCTACACCTTC
TRBV6-4,TRBD2,TRBJ2-7,-,CAKNRGTSRSYEQYF,TGTGCTAAAAACCGGGGGACTAGCCGTTCCTACGAGCAGTACTTC
TRBV6-1,-,TRBJ2-2,few,CATVRDQTGELFF,TGTGCCACAGTACGGGACCAAACCGGGGAGCTGTTTTTT
TRBV6-1,-,TRBJ2-7,-,CASWGSSYEQYF,TGTGCCAGCTGGGGTAGTTCCTACGAGCAGTACTTC
TRBV10-2,TRBD1,TRBJ2-5,few,CASRGDRLQETQYF,TGCGCCAGCAGGGGGGACAGGCTCCAAGAGACCCAGTACTTC
TRBV7-8,TRBD1,TRBJ1-1,-,CASSLRQGRTEAFF,TGTGCCAGCAGCTTAAGACAGGGCAGAACTGAAGCTTTCTTT
TRBV30,TRBD1,TRBJ1-1,-,CAWSKGFWGQSISNTEAFF,TGTGCCTGGTCAAAGGGGTTCTGGGGACAGTCAATTTCGAACACTGAAGCTTTCTTT
TRBV2,TRBD1,TRBJ1-2,-,CASSDRGTNYGYTF,TGTGCCAGCAGTGACAGGGGGACAAACTATGGCTACACCTTC
TRBV21-1,-,TRBJ1-1,-,CASSTRHRTGMNTEAFF,TGTGCCAGCAGCACAAGACATCGGACAGGGATGAACACTGAAGCTTTCTTT
TRBV6-5,-,TRBJ1-1,-,CASSYTPGKTEAFF,TGTGCCAGCAGTTACACCCCAGGGAAGACTGAAGCTTTCTTT
TRBV28,TRBD2,TRBJ2-3,few,CASSLPSGLTDTQYF,TGTGCCAGCAGTTTGCCTAGCGGACTCACAGATACGCAGTATTTT
TRBV2,TRBD1,TRBJ1-5,once,CASSEGGTGNQPQHF,TGTGCCAGCAGTGAAGGGGGGACAGGGAATCAGCCCCAGCATTTT
TRBV6-1,TRBD1,TRBJ1-1,-,CASSERPTGSNTEAFF,TGTGCCAGCAGTGAACGCCCGACAGGGTCGAACACTGAAGCTTTCTTT
TRBV5-1,TRBD1,TRBJ2-1,-,CASSPGQGVDEQFF,TGCGCCAGCAGCCCCGGACAGGGGGTCGATGAGCAGTTCTTC
TRBV19,-,TRBJ2-5,-,CASSIYHQETQYF,TGTGCCAGTAGTATATACCATCAAGAGACCCAGTACTTC